This T cell receptor (beta chain) was sequenced for a study of memory CD4+ T cells and cytomegalovirus serostatus. The overall study: This sample comes from healthy Belgian adults, fewer than 10 CMV seropositive, about 23 seronegative. Findings of the study overall: 67 of 164 known CMV-associated TCRbeta sequences appeared in CD4+ memory. Median bootstrapped AUC for CMV status was around 0.95 originally, about 0.9 US-trained.

V gave up 4 bases and J gave up 0 bases, with 13 bases separating them. The CDR3 has 16 residues. Germline V gene sequence: CDR1 MNHEY, CDR2 SVGAGI. Comments on this clone: Its antigen remains unidentified.

The table came from immunoSEQ multiplex PCR; TCRdb's copy has only in-frame clones and leaves some out. The profile shows about 57,000 clones, approximately 79% of them singletons. Single viable CD3+CD4+CD8-CD45RO+ cells were sorted as the memory CD4+ T cells. The sequenced sample was memory CD4+ T cells from blood. The sequence came from an adult in good health and CMV-seronegative. The V call is TRBV6-5, the J call TRBJ1-5; tentatively, D is TRBD1 (5 bases). CDR3 DNA: TGTGCCAGCAGTTCCCAGGGCGCGATTAGCAATCAGCCCCAGCATTTT. Protein: CASSSQGAISNQPQHF.